Below, 3 T cell receptor beta chains from the same sample are listed, as sequenced in a study of Ad26.COV2.S vaccination and SARS-CoV-2 variants. Treatment of the sample: about 20 received Ad26.COV2.S at low or high dose, single or two shots; roughly five received placebo; per-sample allocation not given. Samples analyzed were those drawn on day 63 after the first vaccine or placebo injection. Profiled with immunoSEQ multiplex PCR; TCRdb holds only in-frame clones, not every one. The sample has hundreds of thousands of clones; approximately 83% are singletons. The specimen was peripheral blood, collected in a trial of Ad26.COV2.S vaccine versus placebo. These receptors were collected from a person aged 18-65 years who received the Ad26.COV2.S COVID-19 vaccine or a placebo.

This clone was detected once. This chain uses TRBV6-5 with TRBJ2-1, with D perhaps TRBD2 (5 bases). The ends were cut back, 0 bases at V and 9 bases at J, with 9 bases in the middle. Germline values: CDR1 MNHEY, CDR2 SVGAGI. The CDR3 totals 13 residues. In nucleotides, the CDR3 is TGTGCCAGCAGTTACTCTAGGACTCGTGAGCAGTTCTTC. Its protein is CASSYSRTREQFF.

This clone appeared a single time. This chain links TRBV19 with TRBJ2-7, with TRBD2 matching over 7 bases. Trimming removed 2 bases from V and 3 bases from J; junction bases left unmatched: 7. Germline CDR1 reads LNHDA; CDR2 reads SQIVND (reference sequence). CDR3 length equals 15 residues. CDR3 in amino acids: CASSITRGGNYEQYF. CDR3 sequence (DNA): TGTGCCAGTAGTATAACCCGGGGAGGGAACTACGAGCAGTACTTC.

The chain joins TRBV29-1 to TRBJ1-1; the match to TRBD1 covers 10 bases. The CDR3 has 13 residues. Germline CDR1 SQVTM, CDR2 ANQGSEA. Unmatched junction bases numbered 4, after V lost 6 bases and J lost 3 bases. Here the CDR3 reads CSVGDRGYTEAFF. The CDR3 bases are TGCAGCGTGGGGGACAGGGGATACACTGAAGCTTTCTTT.